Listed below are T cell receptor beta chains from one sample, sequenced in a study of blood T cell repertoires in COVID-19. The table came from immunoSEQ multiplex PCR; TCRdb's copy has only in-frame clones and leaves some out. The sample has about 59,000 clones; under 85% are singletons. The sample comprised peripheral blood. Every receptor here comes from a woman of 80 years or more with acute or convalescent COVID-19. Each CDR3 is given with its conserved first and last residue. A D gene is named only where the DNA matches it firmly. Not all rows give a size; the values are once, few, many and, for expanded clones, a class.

CDR3 protein: CASSPHGTSPEQYF
CDR3 DNA: TGTGCCAGCAGCCCGCATGGGACTAGCCCCGAGCAGTACTTC
clone size: NA
J gene: TRBJ2-7
D gene: TRBD2
V gene: TRBV3-1/TRBV3-2

CDR3 protein: CASSDSSQTVNYGYTF
CDR3 DNA: TGTGCCAGCAGCGACTCGAGCCAGACAGTTAACTATGGCTACACCTTC
clone size: NA
J gene: TRBJ1-2
D gene: NA
V gene: TRBV9

CDR3 protein: CSARQGAEAFF
CDR3 DNA: TGCAGTGCTAGACAGGGGGCTGAAGCTTTCTTT
clone size: NA
J gene: TRBJ1-1
D gene: TRBD1
V gene: TRBV20-1

CDR3 protein: CASTPNSGEQYF
CDR3 DNA: TGTGCCAGCACCCCTAACTCCGGGGAGCAGTACTTC
clone size: NA
J gene: TRBJ2-7
D gene: NA
V gene: TRBV28

CDR3 protein: CASSSQGFRNSGANVLTF
CDR3 DNA: TGTGCCAGCAGCTCCCAGGGTTTTAGGAACTCTGGGGCCAACGTCCTGACTTTC
clone size: NA
J gene: TRBJ2-6
D gene: NA
V gene: TRBV7-8

CDR3 protein: CSVVTGRYNEQFF
CDR3 DNA: TGCAGCGTTGTGACAGGGAGATACAATGAGCAGTTCTTC
clone size: NA
J gene: TRBJ2-1
D gene: TRBD1
V gene: TRBV29-1

CDR3 protein: CASSLRFSAATDTQYF
CDR3 DNA: TGTGCCAGCAGTCTGCGTTTTAGCGCCGCCACAGATACGCAGTATTTT
clone size: NA
J gene: TRBJ2-3
D gene: NA
V gene: TRBV28

CDR3 protein: CAILESGGAWTGELFF
CDR3 DNA: TGTGCCATCCTGGAAAGCGGGGGGGCTTGGACCGGGGAGCTGTTTTTT
clone size: NA
J gene: TRBJ2-2
D gene: TRBD2
V gene: TRBV7-2

CDR3 protein: CASSVKQGEQYF
CDR3 DNA: TGTGCCAGCAGCGTAAAACAGGGGGAGCAGTACTTC
clone size: NA
J gene: TRBJ2-7
D gene: TRBD1
V gene: TRBV13

CDR3 protein: CASSPPGWGGGSPLHF
CDR3 DNA: TGTGCCAGCAGCCCCCCCGGATGGGGAGGTGGTTCACCCCTCCACTTT
clone size: NA
J gene: TRBJ1-6
D gene: NA
V gene: TRBV9

CDR3 protein: CASRWAQSSYEQYF
CDR3 DNA: TGTGCCAGCCGGTGGGCCCAATCGTCCTACGAGCAGTACTTC
clone size: NA
J gene: TRBJ2-7
D gene: NA
V gene: TRBV21-1

CDR3 protein: CASSGIGETQYF
CDR3 DNA: TGTGCCAGCAGCGGGATCGGCGAGACCCAGTACTTC
clone size: NA
J gene: TRBJ2-5
D gene: NA
V gene: TRBV27

CDR3 protein: CASSQGSGPQYEQFF
CDR3 DNA: TGTGCCAGCAGCCAGGGAAGCGGGCCCCAATACGAGCAGTTCTTC
clone size: NA
J gene: TRBJ2-1
D gene: NA
V gene: TRBV9

CDR3 protein: CASSPQGFNSPLHF
CDR3 DNA: TGTGCCAGCAGCCCGCAGGGATTTAATTCACCCCTCCACTTT
clone size: NA
J gene: TRBJ1-6
D gene: NA
V gene: TRBV7-2

CDR3 protein: CASSQLDEQYF
CDR3 DNA: TGTGCCAGCTCGCAACTAGACGAGCAGTACTTC
clone size: once
J gene: TRBJ2-7
D gene: NA
V gene: TRBV18

CDR3 protein: CASSENRVISGNTIYF
CDR3 DNA: TGTGCCAGCAGTGAAAACAGGGTCATCTCTGGAAACACCATATATTTT
clone size: NA
J gene: TRBJ1-3
D gene: NA
V gene: TRBV2

CDR3 protein: CASSLVVSHEQFF
CDR3 DNA: TGCGCCAGCAGCTTGGTAGTATCCCATGAGCAGTTCTTC
clone size: NA
J gene: TRBJ2-1
D gene: NA
V gene: TRBV5-1

CDR3 protein: CASTLLAGGPNEQFF
CDR3 DNA: TGTGCCAGCACCCTCCTAGCGGGGGGCCCCAATGAGCAGTTCTTC
clone size: once
J gene: TRBJ2-1
D gene: TRBD2
V gene: TRBV27

CDR3 protein: CASSITSGGEYEQYF
CDR3 DNA: TGTGCCAGTAGTATAACTAGCGGGGGCGAGTACGAGCAGTACTTC
clone size: NA
J gene: TRBJ2-7
D gene: TRBD2
V gene: TRBV19

CDR3 protein: CASSYFNSHEQYF
CDR3 DNA: TGTGCCAGCAGTTATTTCAATTCCCACGAGCAGTACTTC
clone size: once
J gene: TRBJ2-7
D gene: NA
V gene: TRBV6-6

CDR3 protein: CASSSPGNYGYTF
CDR3 DNA: TGTGCCAGCAGCTCCCCCGGTAACTATGGCTACACCTTC
clone size: NA
J gene: TRBJ1-2
D gene: NA
V gene: TRBV11-2

CDR3 protein: CASTFRGASTDTQYF
CDR3 DNA: TGTGCCAGCACCTTTCGTGGGGCAAGCACAGATACGCAGTATTTT
clone size: NA
J gene: TRBJ2-3
D gene: NA
V gene: TRBV2

CDR3 protein: CASSEGTGWTGANVLTF
CDR3 DNA: TGTGCCAGCAGCGAGGGGACAGGCTGGACTGGGGCCAACGTCCTGACTTTC
clone size: few
J gene: TRBJ2-6
D gene: TRBD1
V gene: TRBV9

CDR3 protein: CAISLLQAYGYTF
CDR3 DNA: TGTGCCATCAGTCTACTCCAGGCCTATGGCTACACCTTC
clone size: NA
J gene: TRBJ1-2
D gene: NA
V gene: TRBV10-3

CDR3 protein: CASTSVTGNTGELFF
CDR3 DNA: TGCGCCAGCACCTCGGTGACAGGGAATACCGGGGAGCTGTTTTTT
clone size: few
J gene: TRBJ2-2
D gene: TRBD1
V gene: TRBV5-1